This T cell receptor (beta chain) was captured by sequencing in a study of T-cell memory formation after mild COVID-19. Overall study context: Largely, TCR clusters stayed within a single donor. Study conclusions and caveats: Pre-infection memory already had some responding clones, implying cross-reactive memory joined. The authors left the SARS-CoV-2 specificity of second-wave clones peaking on day 37 unconfirmed. Clones shrinking between day 15 and 85 showed a balanced CD4/CD8 split, and those that grew later tilted toward CD4+.

Turning to this clonotype: Its antigen remains unknown.

TCRdb independently ran MiXCR on the 5' RACE reads; one entry per CDR3 protein. The sample yields 250,000 to 300,000 distinct CDR3 sequences, roughly 8.2% seen once. The CDR3 runs to 14 residues. Germline CDR1 reads MNHEY; CDR2 reads SVGEGT. J was trimmed by 4 bases and V by 5 bases; bases with no gene match: 2. The TCR originated in a man between 18 and 35 years old who had mild COVID-19 (a few samples of this study predate the infection). Cell type and time point are not known. Sequenced: PBMCs or a T cell subset sorted from them (not recorded which). The chain employs TRBV6-2 or TRBV6-3 and TRBJ2-3, with TRBD2 matching 11 bases. The CDR3 nucleotides read TGTGCCAGCAGTCATAGCGGGGGGGCAGATACGCAGTATTTT. Translated: CASSHSGGADTQYF.